This TCR beta chain appears in the sequencing data of a study of T cells in Graves' hyperthyroidism and ophthalmopathy. The CDR3 regions of TCR beta were amplified from RNA transcripts. The HTBI primer set drove a first-round RT-PCR of the TCR CDR3. Each CDR3 protein is one row after TCRdb ran MiXCR on the multiplex PCR reads. The sample contains about 300,000 distinct CDR3 sequences, roughly a fifth of which appear only once. This clonotype was sampled from a man aged 50 to 59 with Graves' ophthalmopathy. The material sequenced was blood.

The CDR3 coding sequence is TGTGCCAGCAGTGAATCGAGCAGGGGGGTGGATCAGCCCCAGCATTTT. Translating it yields CASSESSRGVDQPQHF. The genes are TRBV2 and TRBJ1-5; 7 positions match TRBD1. The CDR3 is 16 residues long. V shed 2 bases, J shed 5 bases, and the junction held 9 bases outside the gene matches. Germline V CDR1 and CDR2: SNHLY, FYNNEI.